Below, 27 T cell receptor beta chains from the same sample are listed, as sequenced in a study of post-analysis software for immune sequencing data. Overall study findings and caveats: Five or six TRBV segments were more frequent in patients than controls; TRBV5-6, TRBV5-1 and TRBV20-1 belonged to this group.

The authors incorporated unique molecular identifiers into the TCR beta cDNA libraries. TCRdb re-called the PCR reads through MiXCR, storing one row per CDR3 protein. The table shows around 700,000 distinct CDR3 sequences, with 55% to 70% occurring only once. These receptors' antigens are unknown. The sample taken for sequencing was blood. The receptor source for this set is a girl aged 2-9 years with multiple sclerosis.

The J gene is TRBJ2-7, the V gene TRBV4-2, with a tentative D call TRBD2 (7 bases). Trimming cost V 1 base and J 0 bases, with 19 bases left between them. The CDR3 covers 18 residues. Germline assignment: CDR1 LGHNA and CDR2 YNFKEQ. The CDR3 DNA follows: TGTGCCAGCAGCCAAGCCGCCTTGGGGGCGGGGGCCTCCTACGAGCAGTACTTC. This sequence encodes CASSQAALGAGASYEQYF.

The chain joins TRBV10-3 to TRBJ2-5, with TRBD1 as a possible D gene (5 bases). V shed 2 bases and J shed 3 bases, with 10 bases lying between them. This CDR3 is 14 amino acids long. Germline values: CDR1 ENHRY, CDR2 SYGVKD. CDR3 nucleotide sequence: TGTGCCATCAGTGAGCCAGACAGAGAAGAGACCCAGTACTTC. Translation gives CAISEPDREETQYF.

This chain joins TRBV7-2 and TRBJ2-3, with a tentative D call TRBD2 (7 bases). Germline values: CDR1 SGHTA, CDR2 FQGNSA. CDR3 size: 16 residues. V was pared by 7 bases and J by 8 bases, with 25 bases between. Here the CDR3 DNA reads TGTGCCAGCATCCCCCGAGGGGGGGAAGTAAGCGGTACGCAGTATTTT. Translating it yields CASIPRGGEVSGTQYF.

The V gene is TRBV7-9, the J gene TRBJ2-3, with a tentative D call TRBD1 (6 bases). The CDR3 is made up of 18 amino acids. V lost 6 bases, J lost 4 bases, and 26 bases lay in between. Germline loops: CDR1 SEHNR, CDR2 FQNEAQ (reference sequence). The DNA for the CDR3 is TGTGCCAGCAGTCCAGCTTGGGCAGGGGCCGTCGGGGCAGATACGCAGTATTTT. It codes for CASSPAWAGAVGADTQYF.

Only a few counts were recorded for this clonotype. Here the CDR3 DNA reads TGTGCCAGCAGCTCCACCGGGACTAGGGAGAAGCAGTTCTTC. This translates into CASSSTGTREKQFF. This rearrangement joins TRBV7-3 to TRBJ2-1; 8 bases map to TRBD2. Trimming at V came to 4 bases and at J to 11 bases, leaving 10 bases not matched to a gene. Germline values: CDR1 SGHTA, CDR2 FQGTGA. The CDR3 consists of 14 residues.

The table lists this clonotype with a few counts. The rearrangement links TRBV12-3 or TRBV12-4 to TRBJ2-7; D ambiguous. There are 12 residues in the CDR3. The V end was cut by 3 bases, the J end by 2 bases, with 5 bases between. The CDR3 nucleotides are TGTGCCAGCAGTTTTCGTGCCTACGAGCAGTACTTC. Protein: CASSFRAYEQYF.

This clonotype was found many times. The chain uses TRBV7-9 and TRBJ2-5; 13 bases line up with TRBD2. Germline V gene sequence: CDR1 SEHNR, CDR2 FQNEAQ (reference sequence). The CDR3 totals 15 residues. J was trimmed by 2 bases and V by 3 bases; bases with no gene match: 0. The CDR3 region is CASSLGLAGQETQYF. CDR3 DNA sequence: TGTGCCAGCAGCTTGGGACTAGCGGGACAAGAGACCCAGTACTTC.

J is TRBJ2-5 and V is TRBV5-1; D might be TRBD2 (5 bases). CDR1 is SGHRS, CDR2 YFSETQ, per germline. V dropped 4 bases and J dropped 5 bases, with 9 bases sitting between them. CDR3 length equals 12 residues. CDR3 residues: CASSGGFETQYF. The CDR3 region has the DNA TGCGCCAGCAGCGGAGGATTCGAGACCCAGTACTTC.

This clonotype was seen more than once but under ten times. The CDR3 nucleotides are TGTGCCAGCAGCGAATACCGGGACTTCCCTCCTACGCGGCAGTACTTC. Translating gives CASSEYRDFPPTRQYF. V is TRBV3-1 and J is TRBJ2-4, with D perhaps matching TRBD2 (6 bases). Trimming stripped 5 bases from V and 13 bases from J, with 27 bases between. This CDR3 is 16 amino acids long. CDR1 LGHDT and CDR2 YNNKEL come from the germline V gene (reference sequence).

The gene calls are TRBV28 and TRBJ2-5, with 8 bases fitting TRBD1. The V gene's germline CDR1 is MDHEN and CDR2 SYDVKM. V gave up 5 bases and J gave up 4 bases; unmatched junction bases: 9. The CDR3 is made up of 15 amino acids. The CDR3 spells CASSLQSDRGETQYF. The CDR3 region has the DNA TGTGCCAGCAGTCTCCAAAGTGACAGGGGAGAGACCCAGTACTTC.

This chain links TRBV7-8 with TRBJ2-3, with 15 bases fitting TRBD2. CDR3 length: 16 amino acids. Germline values: CDR1 SGHVS, CDR2 FQNEAQ. Trimming took 5 bases from V and 10 from J; bases not matched to a gene: 10. CDR3 nucleotides: TGTGCCAGCAGCGGACGGACTAGCGGGAGGGGAGTGGCGCAGTATTTT. The encoded protein is CASSGRTSGRGVAQYF.

This clonotype was counted between two and nine times. The chain carries TRBV12-3 or TRBV12-4 and TRBJ2-1; D gene unclear. Trimming left V 1 base short and J 8 bases short, with 6 bases between. The CDR3 runs to 12 residues. The chain's CDR3 is CASSLVLDEQFF. Here the CDR3 DNA reads TGTGCCAGCAGTTTAGTCCTGGATGAGCAGTTCTTC.

The genes are TRBV6-2 or TRBV6-3 and TRBJ2-1, with 9 positions matching TRBD2. CDR1 and CDR2 from the germline V gene are MNHEY and SVGEGT. The CDR3 contains 19 residues. Trimming at V came to 0 bases and at J to 0 bases, leaving 9 bases not matched to a gene. The CDR3 loop is CASSYSLAGTHNSYNEQFF. The CDR3 DNA reads TGTGCCAGCAGTTACTCTCTAGCGGGGACCCACAACTCCTACAATGAGCAGTTCTTC.

The CDR3 DNA is TGTGCCACCAGCAGAGATGTAGCCGGCGGGAATGAGCAGTTCTTC. Its translation: CATSRDVAGGNEQFF. This chain uses TRBV15 with TRBJ2-1, with D perhaps matching TRBD2 (5 bases). Looked up from germline, CDR1 is LNHNV and CDR2 is YYDKDF (reference sequence). V was clipped by 0 bases and J by 7 bases, with 13 bases between them. The CDR3 runs to 15 residues.

The genes are TRBV7-2 and TRBJ2-3, with TRBD2 matching 7 bases. The germline V gene has CDR1 SGHTA and CDR2 FQGNSA. V gave up 8 bases and J gave up 2 bases; unmatched junction bases: 4. The length of the CDR3 is 13 residues. CDR3 residues: CASGGVFTDTQYF. CDR3 sequence (DNA): TGTGCCAGCGGGGGGGTTTTCACAGATACGCAGTATTTT. The complete variable domain, with remaining parts taken from reference TRBV7-2 and TRBJ2-3, reads GAGVSQSPSNKVTEKGKDVELRCDPISGHTALYWYRQSLGQGLEFLIYFQGNSAPDKSGLPSDRFSAERTGGSVSTLTIQRTQQEDSAVYLCASGGVFTDTQYFGPGTRLTVL.

The gene calls are TRBV20-1 and TRBJ2-1, with TRBD2 matching over 9 bases. The germline CDR1 and CDR2 sequences are DFQATT and SNEGSKA (reference sequence). Germline trimming cut 4 bases from V and 8 bases from J; bases unmatched to any gene: 12. The CDR3 is 15 amino acids. CDR3 sequence reads: CSAIKAGGTGDEQFF. CDR3 DNA: TGCAGTGCTATAAAAGCGGGAGGAACTGGGGATGAGCAGTTCTTC.

V gene TRBV12-5 combines with J gene TRBJ2-5; D uncertain. Germline values: CDR1 LGHNT, CDR2 FRNRAP. Trimming left V 7 bases short and J 2 bases short, with 14 bases between. This CDR3 contains 14 residues. The CDR3 DNA reads as TGTGCTAGTGCCCTCCGGGCACCACAAGAGACCCAGTACTTC. It translates to CASALRAPQETQYF.

This rearrangement joins TRBV2 to TRBJ2-3; maybe TRBD1 (5 bases). The V end was cut by 10 bases, the J end by 0 bases, with 17 bases between. Germline CDR1 SNHLY, CDR2 FYNNEI. The CDR3 is 15 amino acids. The CDR3 DNA follows: TGTGCCAACCAGGGCGCTGCAATAAGCACAGATACGCAGTATTTT. Translating gives CANQGAAISTDTQYF.

V gene TRBV20-1 combines with J gene TRBJ1-2; D unresolved. From germline, CDR1 is DFQATT and CDR2 SNEGSKA (reference sequence). The CDR3 is made up of 15 amino acids. As DNA, the CDR3 is TGCAGGGTCCTTGGACCTTCCAGGAAGGACTATGGCTACACCTTC. Protein sequence: CRVLGPSRKDYGYTF.

Of note for this clonotype: A read error may explain this, as a much larger clone is one base away. V is TRBV2 and J is TRBJ2-1; 9 bases fit TRBD1. CDR3 length: 13 amino acids. The V and J ends lost 6 bases and 13 bases, in that order; junction bases with no gene match: 10. Germline CDR1 is SNHLY and CDR2 is FYNNEI. CDR3 nucleotides: TGTGCCAGCAGCCGGGACAGGGAAGAGACCCAGTTCTTC. It specifies CASSRDREETQFF.

V is TRBV27 and J is TRBJ1-6; TRBD1 is a possible D gene (6 bases). The CDR3 totals 14 residues. Germline lookup yields CDR1 MNHEY and CDR2 SMNVEV (reference sequence). V was trimmed by 8 bases and J by 6 bases, leaving 14 bases between them. The CDR3 is CASHGGPANSPLHF. As DNA, the CDR3 is TGTGCCAGCCACGGGGGGCCAGCTAATTCACCCCTCCACTTT.

The CDR3 sequence is CASSKSGQLFEQYF. CDR3 nucleotide sequence: TGTGCCAGCAGTAAGTCAGGACAGCTCTTCGAGCAGTACTTC. V is TRBV21-1 and J is TRBJ2-7. TRBV21-1 is a pseudogene segment. The CDR3 sequence is 14 residues long.

This clonotype was detected only a few times. V is TRBV20-1 and J is TRBJ2-7, with TRBD1 identical over 8 bases. The CDR3 is 12 residues long. With V trimmed by 5 bases and J by 4 bases, 4 bases remained unmatched. From germline, CDR1 is DFQATT and CDR2 SNEGSKA (reference sequence). The CDR3 DNA reads as TGCAGTGCTCGGACAGGGCTGTACGAGCAGTACTTC. Protein: CSARTGLYEQYF.

This chain connects TRBV29-1 to TRBJ2-5; D may be TRBD1 (5 bases). Germline loops: CDR1 SQVTM, CDR2 ANQGSEA. The CDR3 runs to 16 residues. Trimming stripped 2 bases from V and 5 bases from J, with 21 bases between. CDR3: CSVESPQGDPTETQYF. For the CDR3, the DNA is TGCAGCGTTGAATCCCCGCAGGGTGACCCTACGGAGACCCAGTACTTC.

This clonotype has more than one count but fewer than ten. The rearrangement joins TRBV15 to TRBJ2-1; D is ambiguous. CDR3 size: 16 residues. Germline CDR1 is LNHNV and CDR2 is YYDKDF (reference sequence). Trimming shortened V by 0 bases and J by 2 bases, and 11 bases separated the two germline ends. The CDR3 DNA sequence: TGTGCCACCAGCAGAGATCGTACAGTCGCCTACAATGAGCAGTTCTTC. Encoded protein: CATSRDRTVAYNEQFF.

The chain recombines TRBV20-1 with TRBJ2-1, with 9 bases aligning to TRBD1. The CDR3 has 13 amino acids. V lost 7 bases, J lost 9 bases, and 10 bases stayed unmatched. Germline V gene lookup returns CDR1 DFQATT and CDR2 SNEGSKA (reference sequence). DNA for the CDR3: TGCAGTGATAGGACAGGGGCAACGGGTGAGCAGTTCTTC. Protein: CSDRTGATGEQFF.

The sample holds a few counts of this clonotype. The chain links TRBV11-3 to TRBJ2-6, with 7 bases identical to TRBD1. V shed 0 bases and J 4 bases; nucleotides not matched to a gene: 12. The CDR3 is 19 amino acids. Germline V lookup: CDR1 SGHNT, CDR2 YENEEA. For the CDR3, the DNA is TGTGCCAGCAGCTTAGATTTTGGGACAGTTAAGCCCGGGGCCAACGTCCTGACTTTC. Its translation: CASSLDFGTVKPGANVLTF. The full variable domain, with the rest looked up from reference TRBV11-3 and TRBJ2-6, is EAGVVQSPRYKIIEKKQPVAFWCNPISGHNTLYWYLQNLGQGPELLIRYENEEAVDDSQLPKDRFSAERLKGVDSTLKIQPAELGDSAVYLCASSLDFGTVKPGANVLTFGAGSRLTVL.